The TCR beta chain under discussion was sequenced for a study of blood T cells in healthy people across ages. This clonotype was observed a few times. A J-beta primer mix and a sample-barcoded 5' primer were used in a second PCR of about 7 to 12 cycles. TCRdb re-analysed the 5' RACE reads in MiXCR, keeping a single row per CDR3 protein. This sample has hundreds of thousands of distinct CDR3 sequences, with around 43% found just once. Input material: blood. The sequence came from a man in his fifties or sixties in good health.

The DNA for the CDR3 is TGCGCCAGCAGCCAAGGTCGGGGGAGCTATGGCTACACCTTC. As protein: CASSQGRGSYGYTF. The chain links TRBV4-1 to TRBJ1-2, with D possibly TRBD1 on 5 matching bases. The CDR3 runs 14 residues. Germline lookup yields CDR1 MGHRA and CDR2 YSYEKL. V lost 1 base and J 4 bases, leaving 10 bases between the germline ends.